This T cell receptor beta chain derives from a study of blood T cell repertoires in COVID-19. This clone was seen once. The CDR3 extends over 15 amino acids. V lost 1 base, J lost 5 bases, and 15 bases lay in between. The germline V gene has CDR1 LNHNV and CDR2 YYDKDF (reference sequence). TCRdb's table, derived via immunoSEQ multiplex PCR, lists solely in-frame clones and lacks some. The repertoire holds around 300,000 clones, about four fifths seen once, with 3% in the top ten. Sequenced sample: peripheral blood. This TCR was sampled from a man aged 25 to 45 with active or convalescent COVID-19. The rearrangement links TRBV15 to TRBJ2-7; TRBD1 is a possible D gene (6 bases). CDR3 DNA: TGTGCCACCAGCAGAGGTCAGAACAGGGCCCACGAGCAGTACTTC. Translated: CATSRGQNRAHEQYF. Using reference TRBV15 and TRBJ2-7 for the parts outside the CDR3, the full variable domain is DAMVIQNPRYQVTQFGKPVTLSCSQTLNHNVMYWYQQKSSQAPKLLFHYYDKDFNNEADTPDNFQSRRPNTSFCFLDIRSPGLGDTAMYLCATSRGQNRAHEQYFGPGTRLTVT.